These T cell receptor beta chains were read from a single sample in a study of response to subunit inactivated influenza vaccine. Each CDR3 protein gets one entry after TCRdb re-called the RT-PCR reads with MiXCR. The sample lists over 400,000 distinct CDR3 sequences, roughly 9.8% occurring once. The starting material was PBMCs from blood, obtained around seven weeks after vaccination. All receptors come from a man aged 45-65 years who received an inactivated influenza vaccine. Both conserved end residues are part of each CDR3. The D gene is left open where the match is weak. Some rows mark clone size as missing; the rest say once, few, many or name a class of expanded clone.

CASSQEGSNQPQHF,TGTGCCAGCAGCCAGGAGGGGAGCAATCAGCCCCAGCATTTT,NA,TRBV11-2,TRBJ1-5,few
CATSDFRTVEQFF,TGTGCCACCAGTGACTTTAGGACGGTTGAGCAGTTCTTC,NA,TRBV24-1,TRBJ2-1,NA
CASSDRTGLHEQYF,TGTGCCAGTAGTGATCGAACAGGGTTGCACGAGCAGTACTTC,NA,TRBV19,TRBJ2-7,NA
CASSTSGRLDSYNEQFF,TGTGCCAGCAGTACTAGCGGGAGACTCGATTCCTACAATGAGCAGTTCTTC,TRBD2,TRBV12-3/TRBV12-4,TRBJ2-1,few
CASSLRALADSTDTQYF,TGCGCCAGCAGCTTGCGCGCTCTAGCGGATAGCACAGATACGCAGTATTTT,TRBD2,TRBV5-1,TRBJ2-3,NA
CASSITGIQNEQFF,TGTGCCAGCAGCATTACAGGGATTCAGAATGAGCAGTTCTTC,NA,TRBV21-1,TRBJ2-1,NA
CSARDLGTTQETQYF,TGCAGTGCTAGAGATCTAGGGACTACGCAAGAGACCCAGTACTTC,TRBD2,TRBV20-1,TRBJ2-5,many
CSSGQEAWGLEQYF,TGCAGTTCGGGACAGGAGGCCTGGGGACTCGAGCAGTACTTC,TRBD1,TRBV20-1,TRBJ2-7,NA
CSVRDPTEQYF,TGCAGCGTCCGAGACCCCACCGAGCAGTACTTC,NA,TRBV29-1,TRBJ2-7,many
CASSSLLGTPEGNEQFF,TGTGCCAGCAGCTCCCTTTTGGGGACCCCAGAGGGCAATGAGCAGTTCTTC,NA,TRBV7-9,TRBJ2-1,many
CSVRARARETQYF,TGCAGCGTTCGGGCTAGGGCGAGAGAGACCCAGTACTTC,NA,TRBV29-1,TRBJ2-5,many
CSAATGSAGYTF,TGCAGTGCTGCTACAGGGAGCGCTGGCTACACCTTC,NA,TRBV20-1,TRBJ1-2,NA